This TCR beta chain was obtained from a study of blood T cells in healthy people across ages. Study-level results: Estimates based on one million T cells were treated as lower bounds.

Using a J-beta primer mix together with a sample-barcoded 5' primer, a second PCR was run for roughly 6 to 12 cycles. In TCRdb, the 5' RACE reads were re-called with MiXCR into one record per CDR3 protein. The sample shows 850,000 to 1,000,000 distinct CDR3 sequences, roughly 51% of them seen only once. This CDR3 spans 16 amino acids. Between the trimmed V and J ends, which lost 4 bases and 0 bases, there was a span of 15 bases. Germline CDR1 is SGHRS and CDR2 is YFSETQ. With regard to this clonotype: As yet, its antigen is unknown.

This chain connects TRBV5-1 to TRBJ2-3, with D perhaps matching TRBD1 (6 bases). The sample was blood. This receptor was obtained from a woman in her sixties or seventies in good health. The CDR3 is CASSPTGSVSTDTQYF. DNA of the CDR3: TGCGCCAGCAGCCCAACAGGGTCGGTTAGCACAGATACGCAGTATTTT.